This is a list of T cell receptor beta chains from one sample in a study of T cells in Graves' hyperthyroidism and ophthalmopathy. A single record per CDR3 protein comes from TCRdb applying MiXCR to the multiplex PCR reads. The data show roughly 600,000 distinct CDR3 sequences, approximately 14% seen once. Sequencing input: blood. These receptors originate from a woman aged 50 to 60 with Graves' ophthalmopathy. Both conserved end residues are part of each CDR3. Each record gives: V gene, clone size, D gene, J gene, CDR3 protein, CDR3 DNA. The D gene is left open where the match is weak. The size field is filled for only some rows; it gives once, few, many or a size class.

>TRBV7-2|many|NA|TRBJ2-2
CASSSQGSNTGELFF
TGTGCCAGCAGCTCACAGGGTAGCAACACCGGGGAGCTGTTTTTT
>TRBV10-3|NA|TRBD2|TRBJ2-1
CAISPNFRLAGESLSAYNEQFF
TGTGCCATCAGCCCCAATTTTAGACTAGCGGGAGAGTCCCTGAGCGCCTACAATGAGCAGTTCTTC
>TRBV12-3/TRBV12-4|NA|TRBD2|TRBJ2-1
CASRPGLAGAGEQFF
TGTGCCAGCAGGCCGGGACTAGCGGGAGCGGGAGAGCAGTTCTTC
>TRBV11-3|many|NA|TRBJ2-1
CASSFMLALYNEQFF
TGTGCCAGCAGCTTTATGTTAGCTCTGTACAATGAGCAGTTCTTC
>TRBV6-2/TRBV6-3|few|TRBD2|TRBJ2-1
CASSSPWASGRELYNEQFF
TGTGCCAGCAGTTCCCCCTGGGCTAGCGGGAGGGAACTGTACAATGAGCAGTTCTTC
>TRBV20-1|NA|NA|TRBJ2-1
CSAPAEKGFYNEQFF
TGCAGTGCTCCAGCGGAGAAGGGGTTTTACAATGAGCAGTTCTTC
>TRBV7-2|many|NA|TRBJ1-5
CASSLRGGHFSNQPQHF
TGTGCCAGCAGCTTGAGAGGGGGACACTTTAGCAATCAGCCCCAGCATTTT
>TRBV7-2|many|NA|TRBJ1-2
CASSPRQVPGRGYTF
TGTGCCAGCAGCCCTCGACAGGTCCCCGGGCGTGGCTACACCTTC
>TRBV7-8|many|NA|TRBJ2-5
CASSSPQDQETQYF
TGTGCCAGCAGCTCACCACAGGACCAAGAGACCCAGTACTTC
>TRBV11-2|many|NA|TRBJ1-3
CASSPRGRGSAGNTIYF
TGTGCCAGCAGCCCGAGGGGGAGGGGTTCCGCTGGAAACACCATATATTTT
>TRBV10-3|many|NA|TRBJ2-7
CAISEPTRSEQYF
TGTGCCATCAGTGAGCCAACTAGGAGTGAGCAGTACTTC
>TRBV20-1|many|TRBD2|TRBJ2-1
CSASGRLAGVNEQFF
TGCAGTGCTAGCGGACGCCTAGCGGGAGTGAATGAGCAGTTCTTC
>TRBV5-8|NA|NA|TRBJ1-6
CASSLGLKLRSYNSPLHF
TGTGCCAGCAGCTTGGGGCTGAAGTTACGCTCCTATAATTCACCCCTCCACTTT
>TRBV7-9|NA|NA|TRBJ2-1
CTSSPHGGNDEQFF
TGTACCAGCAGCCCCCATGGAGGGAACGATGAGCAGTTCTTC
>TRBV5-5|NA|NA|TRBJ1-3
CASSLVGAEGNTIYF
TGTGCCAGCAGCTTGGTGGGGGCTGAAGGAAACACCATATATTTT
>TRBV10-1|few|NA|TRBJ2-6
CASTIGEGDADLSGANVLTF
TGCGCCAGCACCATAGGGGAGGGGGACGCGGATCTATCTGGGGCCAACGTCCTGACTTTC
>TRBV7-9|many|NA|TRBJ2-7
CASSFETINEQYF
TGTGCCAGCAGCTTCGAGACAATCAACGAGCAGTACTTC
>TRBV30|NA|NA|TRBJ1-4
CAWSVETRNEKLFF
TGTGCCTGGAGTGTAGAGACACGTAATGAAAAACTGTTTTTT
>TRBV24-1|few|TRBD1|TRBJ2-7
CATSDSGQGAYEQYF
TGTGCCACCAGTGATTCGGGACAGGGGGCCTACGAGCAGTACTTC
>TRBV18|many|NA|TRBJ1-6
CASSPPGRDNSPLHF
TGTGCCAGCTCACCACCGGGGAGGGATAATTCACCCCTCCACTTT
>TRBV5-1|NA|NA|TRBJ1-2
CASFSGESYTF
TGCGCCAGCTTTAGTGGAGAAAGCTACACCTTC
>TRBV3-1|many|NA|TRBJ2-1
CASSPALDSEQFF
TGTGCCAGCAGCCCTGCTCTAGACAGTGAGCAGTTCTTC
>TRBV7-2|many|NA|TRBJ1-1
CASSYYRAPMNTEAFF
TGTGCCAGCAGCTACTACCGGGCCCCCATGAACACTGAAGCTTTCTTT
>TRBV28|many|TRBD1|TRBJ1-3
CASSEAGTGGGGNTIYF
TGTGCCAGCAGTGAAGCCGGGACAGGGGGCGGTGGAAACACCATATATTTT
>TRBV6-1|many|NA|TRBJ2-3
CASTETSLGTDTQYF
TGTGCCAGCACCGAGACTAGTTTGGGCACAGATACGCAGTATTTT
>TRBV6-5|many|NA|TRBJ1-4
CASSYSNQMINEKLFF
TGTGCCAGCAGTTACTCGAATCAGATGATTAATGAAAAACTGTTTTTT
>TRBV29-1|many|NA|TRBJ2-2
CSVRPVGTGELFF
TGCAGCGTACGCCCGGTGGGAACCGGGGAGCTGTTTTTT
>TRBV4-2|many|NA|TRBJ2-1
CASSQMPGLNNEQFF
TGTGCCAGCAGCCAGATGCCGGGACTTAACAATGAGCAGTTCTTC
>TRBV29-1|many|NA|TRBJ2-7
CSVAGPEQYF
TGCAGCGTTGCGGGGCCGGAGCAGTACTTC
>TRBV2|many|NA|TRBJ2-7
CASGTGSWEQYF
TGTGCCAGCGGTACAGGGTCCTGGGAGCAGTACTTC
>TRBV4-3|many|NA|TRBJ2-3
CASSQDFVLTGDTQYF
TGCGCCAGCAGCCAAGATTTCGTGCTCACAGGCGATACGCAGTATTTT
>TRBV2|NA|TRBD2|TRBJ2-5
CASSLSRASGSVVETQYF
TGTGCCAGCAGTTTATCGCGGGCTAGCGGGAGCGTGGTAGAGACCCAGTACTTC
>TRBV7-9|NA|TRBD2|TRBJ2-5
CASSPPLALAATDQETQYF
TGTGCCAGCAGCCCCCCTTTGGCACTAGCGGCAACCGACCAAGAGACCCAGTACTTC
>TRBV20-1|few|TRBD1|TRBJ1-5
CSARASGTGGDQPQHF
TGCAGTGCTAGAGCCTCCGGGACAGGGGGGGATCAGCCCCAGCATTTT
>TRBV7-9|many|NA|TRBJ2-1
CASSNGPNEQFF
TGTGCCAGCAGCAATGGGCCCAATGAGCAGTTCTTC
>TRBV15|many|NA|TRBJ1-5
CATSRESADPGNQPQHF
TGTGCCACCAGCAGAGAATCCGCAGATCCCGGCAATCAGCCCCAGCATTTT
>TRBV30|many|NA|TRBJ1-1
CAWSLDRNTEAFF
TGTGCCTGGAGTCTAGACAGGAACACTGAAGCTTTCTTT
>TRBV27|many|NA|TRBJ2-7
CASTPRSYEQYF
TGTGCCAGCACACCACGATCCTACGAGCAGTACTTC
>TRBV18|many|NA|TRBJ1-1
CASSPHSLGLDTEAFF
TGTGCCAGCTCACCTCACTCTTTGGGTTTGGACACTGAAGCTTTCTTT
>TRBV10-3|NA|TRBD2|TRBJ2-3
CAISERQRESDTQYF
TGTGCCATCAGTGAAAGACAGCGGGAGTCGGATACGCAGTATTTT
>TRBV6-2/TRBV6-3|few|TRBD2|TRBJ2-3
CASSYGAGAGTDTQYF
TGTGCCAGCAGTTACGGAGCGGGAGCCGGCACAGATACGCAGTATTTT
>TRBV28|many|NA|TRBJ1-5
CASSTGNQPQHF
TGTGCCAGCTCGACAGGCAATCAGCCCCAGCATTTT
>TRBV7-9|NA|NA|TRBJ1-2
CASSLSRLANYGYTF
TGTGCCAGCAGCTTATCGCGTTTAGCTAACTATGGCTACACCTTC
>TRBV29-1|few|NA|TRBJ2-3
CSVGGGPGDTQYF
TGCAGCGTAGGGGGAGGGCCTGGAGATACGCAGTATTTT
>TRBV10-3|many|TRBD1|TRBJ2-1
CAISASGTGGLNEQFF
TGTGCCATCAGTGCCTCCGGGACAGGGGGATTGAATGAGCAGTTCTTC
>TRBV5-5|many|NA|TRBJ2-1
CASSFMAENNEQFF
TGTGCCAGCAGCTTTATGGCGGAAAACAATGAGCAGTTCTTC
>TRBV12-3/TRBV12-4|many|NA|TRBJ2-3
CASSLGAWSDTQYF
TGTGCCAGCAGTTTAGGAGCGTGGTCAGATACGCAGTATTTT
>TRBV28|many|NA|TRBJ1-2
CASSFGSVGRDYTF
TGTGCCAGCAGTTTCGGGTCAGTAGGGAGGGACTACACCTTC
>TRBV28|many|TRBD2|TRBJ2-7
CASTNRAGGAYEQYF
TGTGCCAGCACCAACCGGGCGGGAGGAGCCTACGAGCAGTACTTC
>TRBV2|many|NA|TRBJ2-1
CASSDSGGYNEQFF
TGTGCCAGCAGTGACTCCGGGGGATACAATGAGCAGTTCTTC
>TRBV28|many|NA|TRBJ2-1
CATRIGTLYNEQFF
TGTGCCACCCGAATTGGGACGTTATACAATGAGCAGTTCTTC
>TRBV12-3/TRBV12-4|many|NA|TRBJ1-1
CASSRDLRAWTEAFF
TGTGCCAGCAGTCGGGACCTCCGGGCCTGGACTGAAGCTTTCTTT
>TRBV30|NA|NA|TRBJ2-6
CAWGRVWTQGSGANVLTF
TGTGCCTGGGGAAGGGTATGGACCCAAGGCTCTGGGGCCAACGTCCTGACTTTC
>TRBV27|many|NA|TRBJ2-3
CASGGGAIIGTDTQYF
TGTGCCAGCGGAGGCGGGGCAATAATCGGGACAGATACGCAGTATTTT
>TRBV12-3/TRBV12-4|NA|NA|TRBJ2-7
CASSPSGTGTYEQYF
TGTGCCAGCAGTCCTTCCGGGACTGGGACCTACGAGCAGTACTTC
>TRBV12-3/TRBV12-4|many|TRBD2|TRBJ2-3
CASSTVLAATDTQYF
TGTGCCAGCAGCACCGTTCTAGCGGCCACAGATACGCAGTATTTT
>TRBV5-5|many|TRBD2|TRBJ2-5
CASSPGKDREGRLGRETQYF
TGTGCCAGCAGCCCGGGAAAGGACCGGGAGGGCCGGTTAGGTAGAGAGACCCAGTACTTC
>TRBV29-1|many|NA|TRBJ1-6
CSVSDSSYNSPLHF
TGCAGCGTTTCAGACAGCTCCTATAATTCACCCCTCCACTTT
>TRBV14|NA|NA|TRBJ1-1
CASSQARVGTEAFF
TGTGCCAGCAGCCAAGCAAGGGTTGGGACTGAAGCTTTCTTT